This T cell receptor beta chain emerged from a study of blood T cell repertoires in COVID-19. Study in general: Researchers got acute and convalescent COVID-19 samples from the United States, Italy and Spain.

Measured with immunoSEQ multiplex PCR; TCRdb has only the in-frame clones, and not every one. The table shows 150,000 to 200,000 clones, with 70% to 90% occurring only once. The CDR3 length is 13 residues. Unmatched junction bases numbered 2, after V lost 6 bases and J lost 6 bases. In germline, CDR1 is SGHNT, CDR2 YENEEA. This TCR derives from a human donor in a cohort sampled during active COVID-19. The sequenced sample consisted of peripheral blood. This sequence joins TRBV11-3 and TRBJ2-7; TRBD2 aligns across 13 bases. The CDR3 DNA sequence: TGTGCCAGCAGGCGGACTAGCGGGAGCGAGCAGTACTTC. It specifies CASRRTSGSEQYF. The variable domain in full, with the rest retrieved from reference TRBV11-3 and TRBJ2-7, is EAGVVQSPRYKIIEKKQPVAFWCNPISGHNTLYWYLQNLGQGPELLIRYENEEAVDDSQLPKDRFSAERLKGVDSTLKIQPAELGDSAVYLCASRRTSGSEQYFGPGTRLTVT.